This T cell receptor (beta chain) was retrieved from a study of post-analysis software for immune sequencing data. At the level of the study: The study covered relapsing-remitting, secondary progressive and progressive-relapsing courses of multiple sclerosis. Whole-study findings and limits: Multiple sclerosis patients showed significantly lower normalized Chao1 diversity than controls did. The F measure placed samples prepared in the same batch into strongly shared clusters. TRBV segments more frequent in patients than in controls numbered about 5 and included TRBV5-6, TRBV5-1 and TRBV20-1.

With respect to this clonotype: Its antigen is still unknown.

With 6 bases removed from V and 0 bases from J, the gap between germline ends came to 12 bases. The CDR3 has 13 residues. Germline values: CDR1 DFQATT, CDR2 SNEGSKA (reference sequence). cDNA libraries for TCR beta contained unique molecular identifiers. TCRdb reprocessed the PCR reads with MiXCR, giving one entry per CDR3 protein. Found here are around 400,000 distinct CDR3 sequences, roughly 38% of them singletons; the top ten hold around 15%. Sequencing used blood. This TCR was sampled from a girl aged 5-17 years with multiple sclerosis. The chain couples TRBV20-1 to TRBJ2-7, with D possibly matching TRBD2 (6 bases). CDR3 loop: CSALRGLSYEQYF. For the CDR3, the DNA is TGCAGTGCGCTACGGGGACTCTCCTACGAGCAGTACTTC.